The subject of this entry is one T cell receptor beta chain. These data are taken from a study of shared T cell receptors in the human thymus. TCRdb's copy holds only in-frame clones and misses some; the assay was immunoSEQ multiplex PCR. The table shows hundreds of thousands of clones, with around 82% occurring only once. V was pared by 6 bases and J by 3 bases, with 9 bases of the junction left unmatched. Germline assignment: CDR1 SQVTM and CDR2 ANQGSEA. CDR3 length equals 15 residues. Another study also made use of these data, one on human thymus T cells.

The receptor was isolated from a boy under two years old with a congenital heart defect. The chain has TRBV29-1 and TRBJ2-2, with 8 bases aligning to TRBD1. Sequencing was carried out using thymocytes. CDR3 nucleotide sequence: TGCAGCGTCCCCCAGGGGGCGCTTGACACCGGGGAGCTGTTTTTT. This codes for CSVPQGALDTGELFF.